This TCR beta chain stems from a study of blood T cell repertoires in COVID-19. Across the whole study: Nucleic acid was either cDNA or gDNA, and it came from T cells, B-cell-depleted T cells, or PBMCs.

The assay was immunoSEQ multiplex PCR, and TCRdb's table has in-frame clones only and misses some. Of roughly 230,000 clones in the sample, under 90% are singletons; the top ten hold about 10%. Seattle's enrolled individuals joined amid active infection and were then monitored longitudinally. This clonotype was sampled from an elderly woman with COVID-19, enrolled during active disease. The sequencing sample was made of peripheral blood.

The CDR3: CASSPRRDRVSYEQYV. In DNA form, the CDR3 reads TGTGCCAGCAGCCCGCGTCGGGACAGGGTCTCCTACGAGCAGTACGTC. The genes are TRBV11-2 and TRBJ2-7, with 9 nucleotides matching TRBD1. Trimming cost V 5 bases and J 0 bases; bases outside gene matches: 8. Germline V lookup: CDR1 SGHAT, CDR2 FQNNGV. The CDR3 covers 16 residues.